This TCR beta chain appears in the sequencing data of a study of blood T cell repertoires in COVID-19. Study-level information: The United States, Italy and Spain supplied acute and convalescent COVID-19 samples. T cells, B-cell-depleted T cells, or PBMCs provided the cDNA or gDNA that served as material.

Participants' own reports of clinical history determined their cohort assignment. Cohort 3 recovery required two negative PCRs, clearance, or symptom resolution. Clones were sequenced by immunoSEQ multiplex PCR, and TCRdb holds only the in-frame ones, with some missing. This sample has under 200,000 clones, with more than 70% found just once. Trimming cost V 2 bases and J 3 bases, with 10 bases left between them. CDR3 length equals 14 residues. CDR1 SNHLY and CDR2 FYNNEI come from the germline V gene. The material sequenced was PBMCs or T cells enriched from blood (not recorded which). This clonotype was sampled from a man aged 60-69 years who had recovered from COVID-19. The gene calls are TRBV2 and TRBJ1-2, with D unclear. The CDR3 loop reads CASSELNSDYGYTF. The CDR3 bases are TGTGCCAGCAGTGAATTGAACAGTGACTATGGCTACACCTTC.